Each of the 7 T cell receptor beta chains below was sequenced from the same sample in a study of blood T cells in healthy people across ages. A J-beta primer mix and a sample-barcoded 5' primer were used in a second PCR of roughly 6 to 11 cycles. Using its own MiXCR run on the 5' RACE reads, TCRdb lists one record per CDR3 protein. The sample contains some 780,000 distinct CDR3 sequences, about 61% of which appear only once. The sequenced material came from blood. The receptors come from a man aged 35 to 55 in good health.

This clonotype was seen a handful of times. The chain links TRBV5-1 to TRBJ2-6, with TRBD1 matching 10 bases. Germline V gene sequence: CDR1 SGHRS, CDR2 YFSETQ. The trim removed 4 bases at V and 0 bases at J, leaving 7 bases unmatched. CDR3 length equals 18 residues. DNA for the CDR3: TGCGCCAGCAGCGTAACCGGGACAGGGGTCTCTGGGGCCAACGTCCTGACTTTC. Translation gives CASSVTGTGVSGANVLTF.

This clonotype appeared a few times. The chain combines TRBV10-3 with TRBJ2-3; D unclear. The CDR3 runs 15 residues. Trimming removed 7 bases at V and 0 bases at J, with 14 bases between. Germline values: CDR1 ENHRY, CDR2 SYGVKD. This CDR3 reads CAIMKMLTSTDTQYF. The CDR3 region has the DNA TGTGCCATCATGAAGATGTTAACTAGCACAGATACGCAGTATTTT.

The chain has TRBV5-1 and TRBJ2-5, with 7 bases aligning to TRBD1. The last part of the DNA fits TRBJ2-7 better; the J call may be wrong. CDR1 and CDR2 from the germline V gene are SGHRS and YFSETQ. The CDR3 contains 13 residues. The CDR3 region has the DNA TGCGCCAGCCATCAAGGGGGCGGCTACGAGCAGTACTTC. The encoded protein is CASHQGGGYEQYF.

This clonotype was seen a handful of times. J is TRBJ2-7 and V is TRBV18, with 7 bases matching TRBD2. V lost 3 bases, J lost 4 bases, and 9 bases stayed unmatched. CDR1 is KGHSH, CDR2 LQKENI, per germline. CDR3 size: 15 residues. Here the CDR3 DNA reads TGTGCCAGCTCACCTCGACTAGCACCAGTATACGAGCAGTACTTC. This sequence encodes CASSPRLAPVYEQYF.

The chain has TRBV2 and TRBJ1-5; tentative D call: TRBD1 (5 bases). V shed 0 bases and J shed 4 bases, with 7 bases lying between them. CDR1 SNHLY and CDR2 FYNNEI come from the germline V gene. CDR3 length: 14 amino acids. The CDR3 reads CASSEAQGNQPQHF. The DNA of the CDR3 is TGTGCCAGCAGTGAAGCGCAGGGTAATCAGCCCCAGCATTTT.

The CDR3 sequence is CASSESGAGDTQYF. In DNA form, the CDR3 reads TGCGCCAGCAGCGAATCGGGAGCGGGAGATACGCAGTATTTT. The chain employs TRBV5-1 and TRBJ2-3; a possible D gene is TRBD2 (6 bases). Between the trimmed V and J ends, which lost 4 bases and 5 bases, there was a span of 14 bases. The CDR3 covers 14 residues. Germline CDR1 reads SGHRS; CDR2 reads YFSETQ.

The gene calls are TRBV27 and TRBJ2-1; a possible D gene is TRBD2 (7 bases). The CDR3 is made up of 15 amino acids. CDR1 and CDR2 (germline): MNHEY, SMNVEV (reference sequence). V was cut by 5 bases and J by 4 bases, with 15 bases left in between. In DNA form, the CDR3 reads TGTGCCAGCAGTAATTTGGGGGGGCGATACAATGAGCAGTTCTTC. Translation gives CASSNLGGRYNEQFF.